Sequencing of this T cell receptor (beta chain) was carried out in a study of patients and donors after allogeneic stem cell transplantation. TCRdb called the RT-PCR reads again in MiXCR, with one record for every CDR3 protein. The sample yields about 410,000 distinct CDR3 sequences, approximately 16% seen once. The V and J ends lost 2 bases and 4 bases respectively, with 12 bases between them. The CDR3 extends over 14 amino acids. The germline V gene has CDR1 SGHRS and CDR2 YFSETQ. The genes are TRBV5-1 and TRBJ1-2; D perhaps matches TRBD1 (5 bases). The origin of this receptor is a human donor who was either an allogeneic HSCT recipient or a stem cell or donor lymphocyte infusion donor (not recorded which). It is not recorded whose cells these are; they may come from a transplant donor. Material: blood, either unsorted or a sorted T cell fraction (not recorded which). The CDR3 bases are TGCGCCAGCAGCTTCGAAGGGGTAGGCTATGGCTACACCTTC. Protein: CASSFEGVGYGYTF.